The next 10 T cell receptor beta chains were all read from a single sample in a study of blood T cell repertoires in COVID-19. Clones were read by immunoSEQ multiplex PCR, and TCRdb kept only the in-frame ones, dropping some. The table shows about 480,000 clones, with 85% to 90% occurring only once. Material: PBMCs or T cells enriched from blood (not recorded which). The receptors shown here come from a woman between 35 and 50 years old who had recovered from COVID-19.

The chain links TRBV20-1 to TRBJ1-3; 10 nucleotides match TRBD1. Per germline, CDR1 DFQATT and CDR2 SNEGSKA (reference sequence). The V gene end was trimmed by 3 bases and the J gene end by 3 bases; junction bases not matched to a gene: 2. The CDR3 is 14 residues long. CDR3 loop: CSASGDRGGNTIYF. The CDR3, as DNA: TGCAGTGCTAGTGGGGACAGGGGTGGAAACACCATATATTTT.

The chain carries TRBV5-1 and TRBJ2-5; 10 bases are shared with TRBD1. Germline trimming cut 4 bases from V and 1 base from J; bases unmatched to any gene: 4. Germline V gene sequence: CDR1 SGHRS, CDR2 YFSETQ. The CDR3 is 15 amino acids. Here the CDR3 reads CASSRGQGGQETQYF. CDR3 nucleotide sequence: TGCGCCAGCAGCCGAGGACAGGGGGGCCAAGAGACCCAGTACTTC. Full variable domain (missing parts from reference TRBV5-1 and TRBJ2-5): KAGVTQTPRYLIKTRGQQVTLSCSPISGHRSVSWYQQTPGQGLQFLFEYFSETQRNKGNFPGRFSGRQFSNSRSEMNVSTLELGDSALYLCASSRGQGGQETQYFGPGTRLLVL.

The rearrangement links TRBV5-6 to TRBJ2-3, with 7 positions matching TRBD1. CDR1 is SGHDT and CDR2 is YYEEEE in the germline V gene. The CDR3 runs 15 residues. The J segment lost 5 bases and the V segment lost 1 base, leaving 7 bases of the junction unmatched. CDR3 DNA sequence: TGTGCCAGCAGCTTGCCAGGGGGTGGGAAAGATACGCAGTATTTT. This codes for CASSLPGGGKDTQYF. The complete variable domain, with remaining parts taken from reference TRBV5-6 and TRBJ2-3, reads DAGVTQSPTHLIKTRGQQVTLRCSPKSGHDTVSWYQQALGQGPQFIFQYYEEEERQRGNFPDRFSGHQFPNYSSELNVNALLLGDSALYLCASSLPGGGKDTQYFGPGTRLTVL.

V and J are TRBV11-3 and TRBJ2-7, with 8 bases fitting TRBD2. V lost 5 bases and J lost 6; bases outside the gene matches: 6. Germline CDR1 SGHNT, CDR2 YENEEA. The CDR3 spans 13 residues. The CDR3 DNA reads as TGTGCCAGCAGCCATGGACTAGCTAGCGAGCAGTACTTC. As protein: CASSHGLASEQYF.

This clone appeared a single time. The J gene is TRBJ1-5, the V gene TRBV19; maybe TRBD1 (5 bases). The V end was cut by 5 bases, the J end by 5 bases, with 19 bases between. The CDR3 spans 16 residues. Germline CDR1 and CDR2: LNHDA and SQIVND (reference sequence). The DNA for the CDR3 is TGTGCCAGTAGTTCTAAACCCGGCAGGGTACATCAGCCCCAGCATTTT. This sequence encodes CASSSKPGRVHQPQHF.

The chain recombines TRBV19 with TRBJ1-5; D not resolved. Germline V lookup: CDR1 LNHDA, CDR2 SQIVND (reference sequence). Trimming left V 6 bases short and J 2 bases short, with 14 bases between. This CDR3 contains 15 residues. The CDR3: CASREVRMGNQPQHF. The DNA of the CDR3 is TGTGCCAGTAGAGAGGTCCGAATGGGCAATCAGCCCCAGCATTTT.

V and J are TRBV7-8 and TRBJ2-3; possibly TRBD2 for D (6 bases). Trimming took off 1 base at V and 3 bases at J, with 14 bases between the two ends. This CDR3 has 16 residues. The germline V gene has CDR1 SGHVS and CDR2 FQNEAQ. The DNA of the CDR3 is TGTGCCAGCAGCTTAGTGCGGGGATCACCAACAGATACGCAGTATTTT. Protein sequence: CASSLVRGSPTDTQYF.

This chain joins TRBV11-2 and TRBJ2-3; 7 positions match TRBD1. The CDR3 contains 16 residues. Looked up from germline, CDR1 is SGHAT and CDR2 is FQNNGV. V shed 5 bases, J shed 4 bases, and the junction held 12 bases outside the gene matches. CDR3 in amino acids: CASSALQGRRADTQYF. CDR3 nucleotides: TGTGCCAGCAGCGCCCTACAGGGGCGGAGAGCAGATACGCAGTATTTT.

The chain uses TRBV19 and TRBJ2-3, with TRBD2 identical over 7 bases. Germline V gene data show CDR1 as LNHDA and CDR2 as SQIVND (reference sequence). CDR3 length: 15 residues. The V gene end was trimmed by 9 bases and the J gene end by 1 base; junction bases not matched to a gene: 10. The CDR3 protein is CASRMSLAGTDTQYF. As DNA, the CDR3 is TGTGCCAGCAGAATGTCTCTAGCGGGCACAGATACGCAGTATTTT.

The chain recombines TRBV3-1 (or the pseudogene TRBV3-2) with TRBJ1-4; no clear D gene. Looked up from germline, CDR1 is LGHDT and CDR2 is YNNKEL (reference sequence). V lost 3 bases, J lost 8 bases, and 10 bases lay in between. The CDR3 contains 13 residues. CDR3 in amino acids: CASSHTNMEKLFF. CDR3 in DNA: TGTGCCAGCAGCCACACAAATATGGAAAAACTGTTTTTT.